The sequence of this TCR beta chain was determined in a study of blood T cell repertoires in COVID-19. Study background: Sources were T cells, B-cell-depleted T cells, or PBMCs; the material itself was cDNA or gDNA.

With V trimmed by 0 bases and J by 1 base, 1 base remained unmatched. The CDR3 has 15 residues. CDR1 is LNHNV and CDR2 is YYDKDF in the germline V gene (reference sequence). In the source study's methods: Reference gene primer amplification gave estimated nucleated cell counts. The protocol was immunoSEQ multiplex PCR, while the TCRdb copy is restricted to in-frame clones and leaves out a portion. Clone size and the V and J calls come from that table; the DNA yielded D and trimming. The sample has under 250,000 clones; around 83% are singletons. Input material: peripheral blood. The clonotype originates from a man aged 50-60 years who had recovered from COVID-19. The chain is built from TRBV15 and TRBJ2-5, with 8 bases that match TRBD2. The CDR3 here is CATSRDAGGQETQYF. The CDR3 nucleotides read TGTGCCACCAGCAGAGATGCGGGGGGCCAAGAGACCCAGTACTTC.